The 11 T cell receptor beta chains below all came from one sample that was sequenced in a study of shared clonotypes between healthy human individuals. Profiling relied on immunoSEQ multiplex PCR, and the TCRdb table lists in-frame clones only, not all of them. The data contain around 1.5 million clones, nearly 99% of them seen just once; the ten biggest clones take up less than 0.55%. Source material: naive CD4+ T cells sorted from blood. The subset was: CD45RA+ positively selected. The receptors originated from a man aged 25 to 40 in good health.

The CDR3 region has the DNA TGTGCCAGCTCACCACCTTTTTCAGAGACCCAGTACTTC. It specifies CASSPPFSETQYF. V gene TRBV18 combines with J gene TRBJ2-5; D remains ambiguous. Looked up from germline, CDR1 is KGHSH and CDR2 is LQKENI. This CDR3 is built from 13 residues. Trimming took 0 bases from V and 4 from J, leaving 6 bases between them.

The rearrangement joins TRBV2 to TRBJ2-1; D might be TRBD1 (5 bases). The V end lost 6 bases, the J end lost 0 bases, and 15 bases lay between the germline ends. Germline V gene sequence: CDR1 SNHLY, CDR2 FYNNEI. This CDR3 is built from 16 residues. CDR3 protein: CASRPTDRRSYNEQFF. The CDR3 DNA sequence: TGTGCCAGCAGGCCGACCGACAGACGCTCCTACAATGAGCAGTTCTTC.

This chain uses TRBV5-1 with TRBJ2-7; no definite D call. Germline V lookup: CDR1 SGHRS, CDR2 YFSETQ. Deletions cut 0 bases from V and 3 bases from J, with 7 bases between. This CDR3 region has 13 residues. CDR3 nucleotides: TGCGCCAGCAGCTTGGGCATACACTACGAGCAGTACTTC. Amino acid sequence: CASSLGIHYEQYF.

The CDR3 nucleotides are TGTGCCAGCAGTGAAGCCCTGAAACTTAGCTATGGCTACACCTTC. It specifies CASSEALKLSYGYTF. This chain links TRBV6-1 with TRBJ1-2; D gene unclear. Looked up from germline, CDR1 is MNHNS and CDR2 is SASEGT. The CDR3 loop spans 15 amino acids. Trimming removed 0 bases from V and 4 bases from J, with 12 bases in between.

This chain joins TRBV5-6 and TRBJ1-4, with D possibly being TRBD1 (6 bases). This CDR3 contains 13 residues. In germline, CDR1 is SGHDT, CDR2 YYEEEE. V lost 4 bases to trimming and J lost 8 bases, with 12 bases between them. CDR3 in DNA: TGTGCCAGCAGCACACAGGGAGAGGAAAAACTGTTTTTT. Translation: CASSTQGEEKLFF.

The chain couples TRBV29-1 to TRBJ1-2; D not resolved. Germline V gene data show CDR1 as SQVTM and CDR2 as ANQGSEA. The CDR3 runs 13 residues. V was clipped by 6 bases and J by 0 bases, with 11 bases between them. CDR3 residues: CSVSVAANYGYTF. The CDR3 DNA follows: TGCAGCGTCTCGGTTGCAGCTAACTATGGCTACACCTTC.

The chain combines TRBV5-8 with TRBJ1-2; maybe TRBD1 (5 bases). CDR3 length: 12 amino acids. CDR1 and CDR2 (germline): SGHTS, YDEGEE. V shed 4 bases and J shed 7 bases, with 11 bases lying between them. In DNA, the CDR3 is TGTGCCAGCAGCCCTCCTCAGGGTGGCTACACCTTC. This translates into CASSPPQGGYTF.

The table lists this clone with a count of one. CDR3 coding DNA: TGTGCCAGCAGCCAGGGACAGGCCTTGTACTTC. Translated, it gives CASSQGQALYF. The chain employs TRBV7-6 and TRBJ2-7, with TRBD1 matching 8 bases. V lost 5 bases, J lost 12 bases, and 6 bases stayed unmatched. Germline V lookup: CDR1 SGHVS, CDR2 FNYEAQ. The CDR3 is 11 residues long.

The chain joins TRBV6-1 to TRBJ1-5; tentatively, D is TRBD1 (6 bases). Trimming took 4 bases from V and 6 from J, leaving 13 bases between them. CDR3 size: 14 residues. The V gene's germline CDR1 is MNHNS and CDR2 SASEGT. The CDR3: CASSVSRGVQPQHF. CDR3 DNA sequence: TGTGCCAGCAGTGTGTCCAGGGGCGTTCAGCCCCAGCATTTT.

The rearrangement links TRBV10-3 to TRBJ2-2, with D possibly TRBD1 on 7 matching bases. Germline V gives CDR1 ENHRY, CDR2 SYGVKD. This CDR3 is built from 15 residues. V was clipped by 10 bases and J by 6 bases, with 21 bases between them. The CDR3 here is CATRGAGDPPGELFF. The CDR3, as DNA: TGTGCCACCAGGGGGGCCGGCGATCCCCCCGGGGAGCTGTTTTTT.

The chain has TRBV9 and TRBJ2-3; 10 bases line up with TRBD1. Germline CDR1 SGDLS, CDR2 YYNGEE. Germline trimming cut 7 bases from V and 5 bases from J; bases unmatched to any gene: 7. This CDR3 contains 14 residues. CDR3 loop: CASARDRGLDTQYF. For the CDR3, the DNA is TGTGCCAGCGCCCGGGACAGGGGCTTAGATACGCAGTATTTT.